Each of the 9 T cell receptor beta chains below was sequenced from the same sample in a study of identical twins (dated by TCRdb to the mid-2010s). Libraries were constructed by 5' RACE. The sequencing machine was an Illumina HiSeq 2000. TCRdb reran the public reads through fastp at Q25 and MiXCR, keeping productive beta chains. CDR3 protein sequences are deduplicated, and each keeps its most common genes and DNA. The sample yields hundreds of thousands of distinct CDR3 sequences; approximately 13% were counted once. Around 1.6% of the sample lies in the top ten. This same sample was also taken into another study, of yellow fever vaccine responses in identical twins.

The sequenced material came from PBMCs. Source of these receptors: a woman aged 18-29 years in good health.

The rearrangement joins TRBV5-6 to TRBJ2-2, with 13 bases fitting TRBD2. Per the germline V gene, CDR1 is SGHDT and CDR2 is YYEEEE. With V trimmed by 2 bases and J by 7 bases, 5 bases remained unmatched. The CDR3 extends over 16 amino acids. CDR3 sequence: CASSFGLAGVLGELFF. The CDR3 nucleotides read TGTGCCAGCAGCTTTGGACTAGCGGGAGTACTCGGGGAGCTGTTTTTT.

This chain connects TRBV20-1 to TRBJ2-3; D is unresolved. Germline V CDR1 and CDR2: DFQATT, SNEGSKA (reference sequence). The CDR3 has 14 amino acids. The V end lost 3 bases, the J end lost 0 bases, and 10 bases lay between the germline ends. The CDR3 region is CSASEWSSTDTQYF. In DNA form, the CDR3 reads TGCAGTGCTAGTGAGTGGTCTAGCACAGATACGCAGTATTTT.

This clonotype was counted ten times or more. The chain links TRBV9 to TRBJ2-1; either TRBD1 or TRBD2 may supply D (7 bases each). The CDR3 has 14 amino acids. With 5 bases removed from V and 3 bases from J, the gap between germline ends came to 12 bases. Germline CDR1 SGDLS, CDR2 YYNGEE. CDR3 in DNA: TGTGCCAGCAGTGGGAGGGGGCTCTACAATGAGCAGTTCTTC. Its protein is CASSGRGLYNEQFF.

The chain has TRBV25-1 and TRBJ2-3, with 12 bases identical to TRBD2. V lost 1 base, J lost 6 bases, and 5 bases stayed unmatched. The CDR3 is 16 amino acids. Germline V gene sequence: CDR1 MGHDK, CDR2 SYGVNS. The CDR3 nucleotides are TGTGCCAGCAGTGAATCTAGCGGGGGGGCGGCGGATACGCAGTATTTT. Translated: CASSESSGGAADTQYF.

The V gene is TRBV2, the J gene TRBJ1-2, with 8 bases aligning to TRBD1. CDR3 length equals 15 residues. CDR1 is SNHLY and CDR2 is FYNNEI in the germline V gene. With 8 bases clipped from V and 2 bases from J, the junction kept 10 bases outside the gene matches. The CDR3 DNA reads TGTGCCAGCCCAGTCCGGGGACAGGACAACTATGGCTACACCTTC. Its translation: CASPVRGQDNYGYTF.

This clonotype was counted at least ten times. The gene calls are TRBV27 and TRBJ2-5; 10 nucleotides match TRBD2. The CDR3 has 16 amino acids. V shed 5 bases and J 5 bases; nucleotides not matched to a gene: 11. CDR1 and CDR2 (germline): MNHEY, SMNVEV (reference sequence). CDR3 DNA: TGTGCCAGCAGTAACAGACTAGCGGGCACAAGGGAGACCCAGTACTTC. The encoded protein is CASSNRLAGTRETQYF.

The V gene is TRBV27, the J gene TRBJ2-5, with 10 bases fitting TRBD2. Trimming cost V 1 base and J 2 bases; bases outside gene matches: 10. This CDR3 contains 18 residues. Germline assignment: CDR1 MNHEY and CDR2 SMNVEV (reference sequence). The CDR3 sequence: CASSLYRPGLATQETQYF. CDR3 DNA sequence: TGTGCCAGCAGTTTATACCGACCGGGACTAGCGACTCAAGAGACCCAGTACTTC.

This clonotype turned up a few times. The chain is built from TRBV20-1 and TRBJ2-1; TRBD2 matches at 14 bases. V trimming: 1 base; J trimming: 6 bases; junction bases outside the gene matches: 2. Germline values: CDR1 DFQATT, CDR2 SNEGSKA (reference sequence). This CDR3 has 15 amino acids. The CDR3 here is CSARGLAGGPNEQFF. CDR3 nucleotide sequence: TGCAGTGCTAGAGGACTAGCGGGGGGGCCCAATGAGCAGTTCTTC.

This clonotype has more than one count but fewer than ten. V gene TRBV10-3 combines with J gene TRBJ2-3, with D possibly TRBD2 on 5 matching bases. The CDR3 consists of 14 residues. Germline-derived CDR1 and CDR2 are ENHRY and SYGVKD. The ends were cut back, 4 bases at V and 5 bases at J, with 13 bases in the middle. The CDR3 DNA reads TGTGCCATCAGTGTGCCGGGATCGGGAGATACGCAGTATTTT. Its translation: CAISVPGSGDTQYF.